One and the same sample provided the 28 T cell receptor beta chains below, sequenced in a study of T cell repertoires in cytomegalovirus infection. The antigens these receptors bind are not known. TCRdb recomputed calls from the reads with MiXCR, one row per CDR3 protein. The data contain about 78,000 distinct CDR3 sequences, approximately 42% of them singletons. The specimen comprised CD8+ T cells from cultured PBMCs, sampled from culture after CMV antigen stimulation. These TCRs come from a human donor in good health (CMV status not recorded). Some clones in this sample may be carry-over from other donors' samples.

The chain couples TRBV6-6 to TRBJ2-7, with 7 nucleotides matching TRBD2. V lost 2 bases, J lost 5 bases, and 3 bases stayed unmatched. This CDR3 contains 13 residues. Germline V CDR1 and CDR2: MNHNY, SVGAGI (reference sequence). The CDR3 here is CASSYEAGDEQYF. CDR3 DNA: TGTGCCAGCAGTTACGAGGCGGGGGACGAGCAGTACTTC.

This chain joins TRBV20-1 and TRBJ2-2, with 12 bases lining up with TRBD2. The germline V gene has CDR1 DFQATT and CDR2 SNEGSKA (reference sequence). This CDR3 region has 17 residues. The V gene end was trimmed by 6 bases and the J gene end by 2 bases; junction bases not matched to a gene: 10. CDR3 bases: TGCAGTGCGATCTCTAGCGGGGGGGCCATCAACACCGGGGAGCTGTTTTTT. Protein sequence: CSAISSGGAINTGELFF.

This chain uses TRBV4-2 with TRBJ1-2, with D possibly being TRBD1 (6 bases). The CDR3 has 15 residues. Deletions cut 0 bases from V and 3 bases from J, with 11 bases between. From germline, CDR1 is LGHNA and CDR2 YNFKEQ. CDR3 sequence (DNA): TGTGCCAGCAGCCAAGAGTGGGGGCTTGACTATGGCTACACCTTC. Its protein product is CASSQEWGLDYGYTF.

V gene TRBV7-6 combines with J gene TRBJ2-7, with D perhaps matching TRBD1 or TRBD2 (6 bases each). Germline V gene data show CDR1 as SGHVS and CDR2 as FNYEAQ. The CDR3 sequence is 14 residues long. Trimming pared 5 bases from V and 6 bases from J, leaving 17 bases between. The chain's CDR3 is CASSPGGGGSEQYF. The CDR3 DNA reads as TGTGCCAGCAGCCCCGGAGGGGGAGGAAGCGAGCAGTACTTC.

This chain links TRBV5-6 with TRBJ1-1; a weak D match, TRBD1 (5 bases). Germline V gene data show CDR1 as SGHDT and CDR2 as YYEEEE. This CDR3 comprises 14 residues. V lost 1 base, J lost 5 bases, and 12 bases lay in between. In DNA form, the CDR3 reads TGTGCCAGCAGCTTGCTTCCGGGGCGGACTGAAGCTTTCTTT. Encoded protein: CASSLLPGRTEAFF.

In this sample, this clonotype turned up once. V usage is TRBV27 and J usage is TRBJ2-2; D is ambiguous. The CDR3 loop spans 15 amino acids. The germline V and J ends were trimmed by 1 base and 1 base, with 7 bases remaining between them. Germline V CDR1 and CDR2: MNHEY, SMNVEV (reference sequence). The CDR3 loop is CASSLYSLNTGELFF. The CDR3, as DNA: TGTGCCAGCAGTTTATACAGTCTGAACACCGGGGAGCTGTTTTTT.

The chain recombines TRBV7-9 with TRBJ2-5; D remains unclear. Per the germline V gene, CDR1 is SEHNR and CDR2 is FQNEAQ (reference sequence). This CDR3 has 17 residues. Between the trimmed V and J ends, which lost 1 base and 2 bases, there was a span of 17 bases. CDR3 residues: CASSLVRLRRSQETQYF. In nucleotides, the CDR3 is TGTGCCAGCAGCTTAGTTCGGCTGAGGCGATCTCAAGAGACCCAGTACTTC.

The gene calls are TRBV7-3 and TRBJ1-6, with TRBD1 matching 8 bases. CDR3 length: 17 residues. Germline-derived CDR1 and CDR2 are SGHTA and FQGTGA. With 6 bases clipped from V and 15 bases from J, the junction kept 22 bases outside the gene matches. The CDR3 bases are TGTGCCAGCAGTTCCTGGGGGGAGTCGGACAGGGAATTTCGCCTCCACTTT. It encodes CASSSWGESDREFRLHF.

The rearrangement links TRBV12-3 or TRBV12-4 to TRBJ2-3; 8 positions agree with TRBD1. CDR3 length equals 13 residues. J gave up 3 bases and V 7 bases, and 3 bases lay outside the gene matches. The CDR3 DNA is TGTGCCAGCACATGGGACAGGACAGATACGCAGTATTTT. Protein product: CASTWDRTDTQYF.

This clonotype has a single count. The V call is TRBV27, the J call TRBJ2-3; D call uncertain. The length of the CDR3 is 15 residues. Trimming took 1 base from V and 3 from J, leaving 11 bases between them. The germline V gene encodes CDR1 MNHEY and CDR2 SMNVEV (reference sequence). For the CDR3, the DNA is TGTGCCAGCAGTTTATTCGAGGCAGATACAGATACGCAGTATTTT. Translated, it gives CASSLFEADTDTQYF.

V gene TRBV10-3 combines with J gene TRBJ2-5; 9 bases match TRBD1. The V segment lost 2 bases and the J segment 1 base; nucleotides outside the gene matches: 11. The CDR3 sequence is 18 residues long. The germline V gene has CDR1 ENHRY and CDR2 SYGVKD. CDR3 in DNA: TGTGCCATCAGTGAGGAAGCCGGGACAGGGACGATCCAAGAGACCCAGTACTTC. Encoded protein: CAISEEAGTGTIQETQYF.

This chain's CDR3 is CASSSGQGTAYNEQFF. The CDR3 DNA sequence: TGTGCCAGCAGCTCGGGACAGGGGACAGCCTACAATGAGCAGTTCTTC. V usage is TRBV7-9 and J usage is TRBJ2-1; 10 bases are a match to TRBD1. J gave up 2 bases and V 4 bases, and 5 bases lay outside the gene matches. The CDR3 runs 16 residues. CDR1 is SEHNR, CDR2 FQNEAQ, per germline (reference sequence).

This clonotype was found a few times. The gene calls are TRBV4-1 and TRBJ2-1, with 8 bases lining up with TRBD1. Germline CDR1 MGHRA, CDR2 YSYEKL. CDR3 length: 15 amino acids. V trimming: 7 bases; J trimming: 0 bases; junction bases outside the gene matches: 5. The CDR3 loop reads CASTRTGTSYNEQFF. The CDR3, as DNA: TGCGCCAGCACCCGGACAGGGACCTCCTACAATGAGCAGTTCTTC.

The rearrangement links TRBV20-1 to TRBJ2-7; 8 bases are shared with TRBD1. Trimming removed 1 base from V and 3 bases from J; junction bases left unmatched: 5. The CDR3 is made up of 14 amino acids. CDR1 is DFQATT and CDR2 is SNEGSKA in the germline V gene (reference sequence). CDR3 in DNA: TGCAGTGCTAGAGGGACAGGGAGGAACTACGAGCAGTACTTC. As protein: CSARGTGRNYEQYF.

The V and J genes are TRBV6-2 or TRBV6-3 and TRBJ2-7, with 12 bases fitting TRBD2. With 2 bases clipped from V and 4 bases from J, the junction kept 3 bases outside the gene matches. CDR3 length: 15 residues. Germline V gene data show CDR1 as MNHEY and CDR2 as SVGEGT. CDR3 DNA: TGTGCCAGCAGTTACGGACTAGCGGGGCTGTACGAGCAGTACTTC. Residues: CASSYGLAGLYEQYF.

The chain carries TRBV19 and TRBJ2-7; D may be TRBD1 (5 bases). The length of the CDR3 is 14 residues. Trimming took 5 bases from V and 0 from J, leaving 11 bases between them. The V gene's germline CDR1 is LNHDA and CDR2 SQIVND (reference sequence). CDR3 in amino acids: CASSEKGPSYEQYF. DNA of the CDR3: TGTGCCAGTAGTGAGAAGGGGCCCTCCTACGAGCAGTACTTC.

This clonotype appeared a few times. The chain carries TRBV5-6 and TRBJ2-7, with D unclear. The CDR3 is 13 residues long. V lost 4 bases, J lost 4 bases, and 12 bases lay in between. Germline lookup yields CDR1 SGHDT and CDR2 YYEEEE. The CDR3 spells CASSDQNRYEQYF. The CDR3 coding sequence is TGTGCCAGCAGCGACCAGAACAGATACGAGCAGTACTTC.

This chain uses TRBV27 with TRBJ2-3, with 9 bases identical to TRBD1. Unmatched junction bases numbered 24, after V lost 5 bases and J lost 0 bases. Germline CDR1 reads MNHEY; CDR2 reads SMNVEV (reference sequence). CDR3 length: 22 amino acids. The CDR3 reads CASSPSHPTRDRDTPSTDTQYF. The CDR3 DNA reads as TGTGCCAGCAGTCCCAGCCACCCAACCCGGGACAGGGACACCCCTAGCACAGATACGCAGTATTTT.

This clonotype was observed a few times. The V call is TRBV7-9, the J call TRBJ2-1; D is undetermined. The germline V gene has CDR1 SEHNR and CDR2 FQNEAQ (reference sequence). V lost 1 base and J 9 bases, leaving 1 base between the germline ends. The CDR3 sequence is 10 residues long. The CDR3 here is CASSLVEQFF. The CDR3 DNA reads as TGTGCCAGCAGCTTAGTTGAGCAGTTCTTC.

The chain is built from TRBV2 and TRBJ2-7; D may be TRBD2 (5 bases). The CDR3 is 12 amino acids. The V gene's germline CDR1 is SNHLY and CDR2 FYNNEI. Trimming left V 4 bases short and J 3 bases short, with 7 bases between. Written as DNA, the CDR3 is TGTGCCAGCAGTGGTAGCGTCTACGAGCAGTACTTC. Protein: CASSGSVYEQYF.

On this clonotype itself: One junction end does not reproduce the germline sequence, and a read error may be involved. The chain is built from TRBV7-9 and TRBJ2-7, with D perhaps assigned TRBD1 or TRBD2 (6 bases each). The CDR3 has 14 amino acids. Germline V gene sequence: CDR1 SEHNR, CDR2 FQNEAQ (reference sequence). CDR3: CASSLEGDSYKQYF. The CDR3 nucleotides read TGTGCCAGCAGCTTAGAGGGGGACTCCTACAAGCAGTACTTC.

V and J are TRBV7-1 and TRBJ1-1; D gene unclear. Being an ORF, TRBV7-1 has a function that is uncertain. Trimming stripped 4 bases from V and 3 bases from J, with 12 bases between. The CDR3 covers 14 residues. The CDR3 DNA follows: TGTGCCAGCAGCTTCAGCTTAGGTGACACTGAAGCTTTCTTT. This gives the protein CASSFSLGDTEAFF.

This chain uses TRBV7-9 with TRBJ2-1; 10 nucleotides match TRBD1. Germline V lookup: CDR1 SEHNR, CDR2 FQNEAQ (reference sequence). V trimming: 2 bases; J trimming: 1 base; junction bases outside the gene matches: 14. CDR3 size: 20 residues. The CDR3 sequence: CASSLNPGQGSYFSYNEQFF. Written as DNA, the CDR3 is TGTGCCAGCAGCTTAAATCCGGGACAGGGGTCCTACTTTTCCTACAATGAGCAGTTCTTC.

The chain couples TRBV6-5 to TRBJ2-5; D possibly matches TRBD1 or TRBD2 (5 bases each). The CDR3 spans 12 residues. The germline gives CDR1 MNHEY, CDR2 SVGAGI. V lost 5 bases and J 4 bases, leaving 8 bases between the germline ends. The CDR3 bases are TGTGCCAGCAGTCCTGGGGGAGAGACCCAGTACTTC. Residues: CASSPGGETQYF.

The chain employs TRBV2 and TRBJ2-7; possible D gene TRBD1, 6 bases. V dropped 6 bases and J dropped 3 bases, with 9 bases sitting between them. This CDR3 has 12 amino acids. Looked up from germline, CDR1 is SNHLY and CDR2 is FYNNEI. This chain's CDR3 is CASRGTYYEQYF. The DNA for the CDR3 is TGTGCCAGCAGGGGGACATACTACGAGCAGTACTTC.

The V gene is TRBV15, the J gene TRBJ1-6; no clear D. Germline values: CDR1 LNHNV, CDR2 YYDKDF (reference sequence). V dropped 7 bases and J dropped 2 bases, with 12 bases sitting between them. This CDR3 has 15 amino acids. The CDR3 DNA is TGTGCCACCATGCCGGCAGGAACCTATAATTCACCCCTCCACTTT. Translating gives CATMPAGTYNSPLHF.

This chain links TRBV7-6 with TRBJ1-4; the D is unclear. Trimming left V 5 bases short and J 7 bases short, with 26 bases between. This CDR3 spans 18 amino acids. The germline CDR1 and CDR2 sequences are SGHVS and FNYEAQ. The CDR3 sequence: CASSPVLQRSLLSEKLFF. DNA for the CDR3: TGTGCCAGCAGCCCCGTCTTACAGCGATCTCTCCTGAGTGAAAAACTGTTTTTT.

This chain joins TRBV10-3 and TRBJ2-5; D is undetermined. The ends were cut back, 7 bases at V and 3 bases at J, with 12 bases in the middle. Germline CDR1 and CDR2: ENHRY and SYGVKD. The CDR3 totals 13 residues. This chain's CDR3 is CAITHDLEETQYF. As DNA, the CDR3 is TGTGCCATCACCCATGACCTCGAAGAGACCCAGTACTTC.